What follows are 3 T cell receptor beta chains derived from one specimen sequenced in a study of post-analysis software for immune sequencing data. For these receptors, no antigen is known. Unique molecular identifiers tagged the TCR beta cDNA libraries. TCRdb re-called the PCR reads with MiXCR, one entry per CDR3 protein. Seen here are roughly 870,000 distinct CDR3 sequences, around 50% observed once, and the top ten hold approximately 4.2%. Findings and limits, study-wide: In patients, TRBV5-6, TRBV5-1 and TRBV20-1 belonged to five TRBV segments found more frequently than in controls.

Sequencing was carried out using blood. These TCRs come from a girl aged 5-17 years with multiple sclerosis.

This rearrangement joins TRBV27 to TRBJ2-1, with TRBD1 matching 10 bases. Per the germline V gene, CDR1 is MNHEY and CDR2 is SMNVEV (reference sequence). This CDR3 has 16 amino acids. V gave up 4 bases and J gave up 1 base; unmatched junction bases: 4. The CDR3 DNA reads as TGTGCCAGCAGTTCTCGGGACAGGGGATCCTACAATGAGCAGTTCTTC. Its protein product is CASSSRDRGSYNEQFF.

This clonotype appeared a few times. The V gene is TRBV29-1, the J gene TRBJ1-1; D unresolved. Trimming stripped 0 bases from V and 1 base from J, with 12 bases between. There are 15 residues in the CDR3. The germline CDR1 and CDR2 sequences are SQVTM and ANQGSEA. CDR3 sequence (DNA): TGCAGCGTTGAAGATCCCCCGGTTTCGAACACTGAAGCTTTCTTT. Translation gives CSVEDPPVSNTEAFF.

This clonotype was observed a few times. The rearrangement uses TRBV9 and TRBJ2-7, with 8 nucleotides matching TRBD2. V shed 4 bases, J shed 4 bases, and the junction held 7 bases outside the gene matches. Germline CDR1 and CDR2: SGDLS and YYNGEE. CDR3 length equals 14 residues. The CDR3 coding sequence is TGTGCCAGCAGCCCCCGGGTAGCGGGGTACGAGCAGTACTTC. Translating gives CASSPRVAGYEQYF.